This T cell receptor beta chain appears in the sequencing data of a study of T cell changes during pregnancy in multiple sclerosis. V was clipped by 7 bases and J by 2 bases; unmatched bases: 3. CDR3 size: 13 residues. CDR1 is MNHEY and CDR2 is SMNVEV in the germline V gene (reference sequence). The protocol was immunoSEQ multiplex PCR, while the TCRdb copy is restricted to in-frame clones and leaves out a portion. The sample lists under 130,000 clones; around 94% were seen once. This TCR was recovered from a female donor with multiple sclerosis, enrolled in a pregnancy study. The V and J genes are TRBV27 and TRBJ2-7; TRBD1 aligns across 9 bases. This material consisted of peripheral blood, taken after pregnancy. The CDR3 loop is CASKRTGAYEQYF. The CDR3 nucleotides read TGTGCCAGCAAACGGACAGGGGCCTACGAGCAGTACTTC.